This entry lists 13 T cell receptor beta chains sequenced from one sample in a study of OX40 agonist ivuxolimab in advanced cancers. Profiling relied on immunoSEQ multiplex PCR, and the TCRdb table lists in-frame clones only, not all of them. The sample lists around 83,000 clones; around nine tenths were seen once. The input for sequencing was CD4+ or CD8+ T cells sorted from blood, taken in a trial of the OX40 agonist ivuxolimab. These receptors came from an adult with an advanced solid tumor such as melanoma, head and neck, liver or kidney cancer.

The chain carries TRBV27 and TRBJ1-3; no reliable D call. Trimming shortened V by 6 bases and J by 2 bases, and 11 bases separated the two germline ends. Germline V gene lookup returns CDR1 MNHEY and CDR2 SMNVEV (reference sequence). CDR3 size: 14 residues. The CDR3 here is CASSPLSTGNTIYF. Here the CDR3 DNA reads TGTGCCAGCAGCCCCTTAAGTACTGGAAACACCATATATTTT.

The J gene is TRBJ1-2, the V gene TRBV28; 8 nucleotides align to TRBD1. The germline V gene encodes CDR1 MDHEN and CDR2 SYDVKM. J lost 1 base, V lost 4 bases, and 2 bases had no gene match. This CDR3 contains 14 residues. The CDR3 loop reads CASSSGQGNYGYTF. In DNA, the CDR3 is TGTGCCAGCAGTTCAGGACAGGGTAACTATGGCTACACCTTC.

The CDR3 spells CASSPRDRGFTEAFF. As DNA, the CDR3 is TGTGCCAGCAGCCCCCGGGACAGGGGATTCACTGAAGCTTTCTTT. V usage is TRBV27 and J usage is TRBJ1-1; TRBD1 aligns across 10 bases. The V gene end was trimmed by 6 bases and the J gene end by 4 bases; junction bases not matched to a gene: 8. Germline values: CDR1 MNHEY, CDR2 SMNVEV (reference sequence). The CDR3 runs 15 residues.

The CDR3 nucleotides read TGTGCCAGCAGCTTGGACCTCTATCAGCCCCAGCATTTT. It yields the protein CASSLDLYQPQHF. The gene calls are TRBV5-4 and TRBJ1-5; the D is unclear. This CDR3 has 13 amino acids. Germline CDR1 reads SGHNT; CDR2 reads YYREEE (reference sequence). Trimming shortened V by 0 bases and J by 5 bases, and 6 bases separated the two germline ends.

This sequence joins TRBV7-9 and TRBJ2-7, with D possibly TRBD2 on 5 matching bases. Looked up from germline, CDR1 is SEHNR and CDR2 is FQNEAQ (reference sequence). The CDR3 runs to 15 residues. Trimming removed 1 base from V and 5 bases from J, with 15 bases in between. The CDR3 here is CASSLVVGDLNEQYF. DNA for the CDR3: TGTGCCAGCAGCTTAGTCGTCGGGGATCTCAACGAGCAGTACTTC.

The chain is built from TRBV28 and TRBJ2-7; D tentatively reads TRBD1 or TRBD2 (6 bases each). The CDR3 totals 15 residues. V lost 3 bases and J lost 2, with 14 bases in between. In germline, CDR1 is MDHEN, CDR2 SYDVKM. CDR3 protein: CASSFHGGGTYEQYF. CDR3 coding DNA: TGTGCCAGCAGTTTTCACGGAGGGGGTACCTACGAGCAGTACTTC. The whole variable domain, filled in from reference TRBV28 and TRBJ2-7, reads DVKVTQSSRYLVKRTGEKVFLECVQDMDHENMFWYRQDPGLGLRLIYFSYDVKMKEKGDIPEGYSVSREKKERFSLILESASTNQTSMYLCASSFHGGGTYEQYFGPGTRLTVT.

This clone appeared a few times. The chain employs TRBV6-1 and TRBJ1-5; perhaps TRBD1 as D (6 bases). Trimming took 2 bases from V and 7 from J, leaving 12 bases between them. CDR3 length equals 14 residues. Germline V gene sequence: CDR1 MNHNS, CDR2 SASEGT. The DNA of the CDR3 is TGTGCCAGCAGTGAAAGGGCAGGGGACCAGCCCCAGCATTTT. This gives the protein CASSERAGDQPQHF.

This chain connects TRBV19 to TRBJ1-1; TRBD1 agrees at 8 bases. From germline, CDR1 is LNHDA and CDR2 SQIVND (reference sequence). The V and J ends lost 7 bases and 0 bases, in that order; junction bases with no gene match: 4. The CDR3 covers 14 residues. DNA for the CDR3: TGTGCCAGTACCAGACAGGGGATGAACACTGAAGCTTTCTTT. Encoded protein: CASTRQGMNTEAFF.

CDR3 nucleotide sequence: TGTGCCAGCAGTTTTGGACTAGCGGGAGGGTACGAGCAGTACTTC. This codes for CASSFGLAGGYEQYF. The chain recombines TRBV11-2 with TRBJ2-7; 15 bases fit TRBD2. Germline values: CDR1 SGHAT, CDR2 FQNNGV. The V segment lost 6 bases and the J segment 4 bases; nucleotides outside the gene matches: 4. The CDR3 is made up of 15 amino acids.

The CDR3 loop is CASSLPSSSRYEQYF. The CDR3 DNA sequence: TGTGCCAGCAGTCTCCCCTCGAGTAGCAGATACGAGCAGTACTTC. V is TRBV28 and J is TRBJ2-7; D is ambiguous. Germline V gene sequence: CDR1 MDHEN, CDR2 SYDVKM. Trimming stripped 5 bases from V and 4 bases from J, with 18 bases between. The CDR3 has 15 residues.

CDR3 in DNA: TGTGCCAGCAGTCGCCAGCGGGATTACACCGGGGAGCTGTTTTTT. Its protein product is CASSRQRDYTGELFF. The chain recombines TRBV6-1 with TRBJ2-2, with 7 positions matching TRBD2. CDR1 is MNHNS and CDR2 is SASEGT in the germline V gene. J gave up 3 bases and V 5 bases, and 6 bases lay outside the gene matches. The CDR3 runs to 15 residues.

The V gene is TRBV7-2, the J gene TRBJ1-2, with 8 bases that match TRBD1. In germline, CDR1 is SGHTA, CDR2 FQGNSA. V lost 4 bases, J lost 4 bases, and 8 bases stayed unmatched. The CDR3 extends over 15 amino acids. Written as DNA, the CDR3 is TGTGCCAGCAGCTCCCGGGCAGGGGGCATCTATGGCTACACCTTC. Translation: CASSSRAGGIYGYTF.

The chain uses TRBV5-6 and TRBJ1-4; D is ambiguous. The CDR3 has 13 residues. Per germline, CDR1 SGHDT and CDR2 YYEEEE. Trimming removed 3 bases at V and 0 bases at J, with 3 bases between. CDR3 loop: CASSWATNEKLFF. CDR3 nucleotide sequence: TGTGCCAGCAGCTGGGCAACTAATGAAAAACTGTTTTTT.